Listed below are T cell receptor beta chains from one sample, sequenced in a study of regulatory T cells in long-lasting Graves disease. From the multiplex PCR reads, TCRdb called clonotypes with MiXCR, one entry per CDR3 protein. The sample holds 350,000 to 550,000 distinct CDR3 sequences, about a sixth seen once. Another study also made use of these data, one on T cells in Graves' hyperthyroidism and ophthalmopathy.

Sequenced material: peripheral blood mononuclear cells (PBMCs), taken at new diagnosis, from a patient treated with antithyroid drugs. Every receptor here comes from a woman under 30 with Graves disease. The CDR3 runs from the conserved cysteine through the conserved F or W. The D gene is left open where the match is weak. A row's size may be missing; if present it is once, few, many or a size class.

CDR3nt | CDR3aa | d_gene | abundance | j_gene | v_gene
TGTGCCAGCAGTGAGGGGGGCAATCAGCCCCAGCATTTT | CASSEGGNQPQHF | - | few | TRBJ1-5 | TRBV6-2/TRBV6-3
TGTGCCAGCAGCAATACTCAGGGTTATGAGCAGTTCTTC | CASSNTQGYEQFF | - | - | TRBJ2-1 | TRBV2
TGTGCCAGCAGCAGGACAGGGAGTTACTACGAGCAGTACTTC | CASSRTGSYYEQYF | TRBD1 | many | TRBJ2-7 | TRBV28
TGTGCCAGCAGCGGCCGCGGACTAGCGGGGGGCACAGATACGCAGTATTTT | CASSGRGLAGGTDTQYF | TRBD2 | few | TRBJ2-3 | TRBV7-3
TGCAGTGCTAGAGAAATAGCGGGACTCACAGATACGCAGTATTTT | CSAREIAGLTDTQYF | TRBD2 | many | TRBJ2-3 | TRBV20-1
TGTGCCAGCATCAAACAGGGAAGCTCCTACAATGAGCAGTTCTTC | CASIKQGSSYNEQFF | - | many | TRBJ2-1 | TRBV2
TGTGCCAGTAGTCCGCTTAGAGGGAATAGCAATCAGCCCCAGCATTTT | CASSPLRGNSNQPQHF | - | - | TRBJ1-5 | TRBV19
TGCAGTGCTAGAGGGGAGGAGAACTCCTACGAGCAGTACTTC | CSARGEENSYEQYF | - | - | TRBJ2-7 | TRBV20-1
TGTGCCAGCAGCCCCGGGGGGGGTTTTCAAGAGACCCAGTACTTC | CASSPGGGFQETQYF | TRBD2 | few | TRBJ2-5 | TRBV9
TGTGCCAGCAGTTTAGGCAGGGACTACGAGCAGTACTTC | CASSLGRDYEQYF | - | many | TRBJ2-7 | TRBV28
TGTGCCAGCACGGGACAACCGATGAACACTGAAGCTTTCTTT | CASTGQPMNTEAFF | - | many | TRBJ1-1 | TRBV28
TGTGCCAGCAGTGAACAGGCTGCCTACGAGCAGTACTTC | CASSEQAAYEQYF | - | - | TRBJ2-7 | TRBV6-1
TGTGCCAGCAGTTCAGCGTGGGGGAATACGCAGTATTTT | CASSSAWGNTQYF | - | many | TRBJ2-3 | TRBV12-3/TRBV12-4
TGCGCCAGCAGCCAAGAGGAGCGCCGTTCCTACGAGCAGTACTTC | CASSQEERRSYEQYF | - | - | TRBJ2-7 | TRBV4-1
TGTGCCAGCCTCCTCCTCATGAACACTGAAGCTTTCTTT | CASLLLMNTEAFF | - | many | TRBJ1-1 | TRBV2
TGTGCCAGCAGCCAGACTAGCAGGCAGTTCTTC | CASSQTSRQFF | TRBD2 | - | TRBJ2-1 | TRBV27
TGTGCCAGCAGCGCTGACGGAGGATACGAGCAGTACTTC | CASSADGGYEQYF | - | many | TRBJ2-7 | TRBV2